These T cell receptor beta chains were read from a single sample in a study of blood T cells in healthy people across ages. Via MiXCR, TCRdb re-called the 5' RACE reads, giving one row per CDR3 protein. The data hold some 1.4 million distinct CDR3 sequences, with about 43% observed a single time. Source material: blood. These receptors all stem from a woman under 30 in good health. The CDR3 runs from the conserved cysteine through the conserved F or W. D genes are given only for firm matches. Size values are once, few and many counts, or a class for expanded clones, and some rows have none.

d_gene	abundance	v_gene	j_gene	CDR3aa	CDR3nt
TRBD2	NA	TRBV10-3	TRBJ2-7	CAISGPSGNYEQYF	TGTGCCATCAGTGGGCCTAGCGGGAACTACGAGCAGTACTTC
TRBD1	few	TRBV9	TRBJ2-7	CASSVGQGDFYEQYF	TGTGCCAGCAGCGTTGGACAGGGCGACTTCTACGAGCAGTACTTC
NA	NA	TRBV20-1	TRBJ2-7	CSASKGLYNEQYF	TGCAGTGCATCGAAGGGCCTCTACAATGAGCAGTACTTC
TRBD2	few	TRBV6-1	TRBJ2-3	CASSRPRYFERDGADTQYF	TGTGCCAGCAGCCGCCCCAGATACTTTGAGCGGGATGGGGCAGATACGCAGTATTTT
NA	few	TRBV6-2/TRBV6-3	TRBJ2-1	CASSYSPLRGGLNEQFF	TGTGCCAGCAGTTACTCGCCTTTGAGGGGGGGCCTGAATGAGCAGTTCTTC
NA	few	TRBV6-2/TRBV6-3	TRBJ2-7	CASSYMKGTRARWHEQYF	TGTGCCAGCAGTTACATGAAAGGGACACGGGCGAGATGGCACGAGCAGTACTTC
TRBD1	NA	TRBV4-1	TRBJ2-7	CASRPDATGVYEQYF	TGCGCCAGCAGGCCCGACGCTACAGGGGTCTACGAGCAGTACTTC
TRBD2	few	TRBV7-2	TRBJ2-3	CASSSAGGRTDTQYF	TGTGCCAGCAGCTCCGCGGGAGGACGGACAGATACGCAGTATTTT
NA	few	TRBV7-9	TRBJ2-3	CASSRTWGSQRTDTQYF	TGTGCCAGCAGCCGAACGTGGGGGAGTCAACGAACAGATACGCAGTATTTT
NA	NA	TRBV27	TRBJ1-2	CASRPPGSNGYTF	TGTGCCAGCAGGCCCCCAGGAAGCAATGGCTACACCTTC
NA	few	TRBV4-1	TRBJ2-7	CASSQASLDSEQYF	TGCGCCAGCAGCCAAGCTTCACTAGATAGCGAGCAGTACTTC
NA	NA	TRBV18	TRBJ1-5	CASSPQATTSNQPQHF	TGTGCCAGCTCACCACAGGCGACAACTAGCAATCAGCCCCAGCATTTT
TRBD2	NA	TRBV12-3/TRBV12-4	TRBJ2-1	CATTDGLVSYNEQFF	TGTGCCACGACCGACGGACTAGTGTCGTACAATGAGCAGTTCTTC